This T cell receptor (beta chain) emerged from a study of blood T cell repertoires in COVID-19. Study information: Specimens from acute and convalescent COVID-19 originated in the United States, Italy and Spain. T cells, B-cell-depleted T cells, or PBMCs supplied cDNA or gDNA.

Methods used by the authors: The assay estimated nucleated cells by amplifying reference gene primers. Using immunoSEQ multiplex PCR, the repertoire was profiled, and TCRdb retains in-frame clones only, with some absent. V and J calls and clone size are copied from that table; D and trimming were computed from the DNA. Among just under 150,000 clones listed, approximately 90% were seen once. The TCR originated in a human donor in a cohort sampled during active COVID-19. Material: peripheral blood.

CDR3 residues: CASSIGAGGQVYEQFF. The CDR3 DNA reads as TGTGCCAGTAGTATAGGGGCAGGGGGGCAGGTCTATGAGCAGTTCTTC. This sequence joins TRBV19 and TRBJ2-1, with a tentative D call TRBD1 (7 bases). CDR1 LNHDA and CDR2 SQIVND come from the germline V gene (reference sequence). The length of the CDR3 is 16 residues. Trimming left V 1 base short and J 8 bases short, with 18 bases between.